The clone carrying this T cell receptor beta chain came up once. The antigen is undetermined. A much larger clone differs by one base, so this may be a read error. This sample includes further DNA sequences coding for the same CDR3. Germline lookup yields CDR1 MDHEN and CDR2 SYDVKM. This CDR3 comprises 11 residues. V lost 4 bases and J lost 4, with 5 bases in between. The genomic DNA of each subset was split evenly across several immunoSEQ plates. Generated by immunoSEQ multiplex PCR, the TCRdb table keeps only in-frame clones and is missing some. The repertoire holds about 2.1 million clones, approximately 92% seen once, with approximately 1.7% in the top ten. The entry originates in a study of shared clonotypes between healthy human individuals. Study-level findings and limits: Blood was the only sampled material, and tissue repertoires likely differ.

Naive CD8 cells lacked CD45RO, underwent positive selection for CCR7 and left out terminally differentiated effector memory CD45RA+ cells. Material for sequencing was naive CD8+ T cells from PBMCs. The receptor's source is a man younger than 35 in good health. Some clones in this sample may be carry-over from other donors' samples. The chain uses TRBV28 and TRBJ2-7; the D is unclear. The CDR3 DNA sequence: TGTGCCAGCAGTTACGGTTACGAGCAGTACTTC. It encodes CASSYGYEQYF.